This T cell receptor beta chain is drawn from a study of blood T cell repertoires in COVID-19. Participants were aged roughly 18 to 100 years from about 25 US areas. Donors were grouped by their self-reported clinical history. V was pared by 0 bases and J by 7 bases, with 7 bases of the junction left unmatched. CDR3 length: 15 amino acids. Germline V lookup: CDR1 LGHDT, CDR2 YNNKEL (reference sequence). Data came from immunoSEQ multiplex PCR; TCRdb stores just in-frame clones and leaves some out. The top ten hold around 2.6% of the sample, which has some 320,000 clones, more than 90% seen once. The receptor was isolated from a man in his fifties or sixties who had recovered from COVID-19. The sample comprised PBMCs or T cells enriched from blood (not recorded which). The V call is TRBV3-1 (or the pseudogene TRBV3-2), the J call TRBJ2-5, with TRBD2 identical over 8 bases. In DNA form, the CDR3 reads TGTGCCAGCAGCCAAGACGGGGGGGCGCATACGACCCAGTACTTC. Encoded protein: CASSQDGGAHTTQYF.